Listed here are 16 T cell receptor beta chains from one sample, sequenced in a study of blood T cells in healthy people across ages. Using a J-beta primer mix together with a sample-barcoded 5' primer, a second PCR was run for about 6 to 12 cycles. TCRdb itself ran the 5' RACE reads through MiXCR, one entry per CDR3 protein. The sample holds about 670,000 distinct CDR3 sequences; approximately 52% are singletons and the top ten take 13%. What was sequenced was blood. Receptors originate from a woman older than 75 in good health.

This clonotype was recorded only once. The V call is TRBV20-1, the J call TRBJ1-5; perhaps TRBD1 as D (5 bases). CDR3 length: 12 amino acids. Trimming cost V 3 bases and J 5 bases, with 8 bases left between them. Per the germline V gene, CDR1 is DFQATT and CDR2 is SNEGSKA (reference sequence). In DNA, the CDR3 is TGCAGTGCTAGGGGGACCGATCAGCCCCAGCATTTT. Translated: CSARGTDQPQHF.

The rearrangement joins TRBV4-2 to TRBJ2-1; TRBD2 agrees at 9 bases. Germline values: CDR1 LGHNA, CDR2 YNFKEQ. Unmatched junction bases numbered 3, after V lost 0 bases and J lost 12 bases. The CDR3 extends over 13 amino acids. The CDR3 loop reads CASSQDWGLAQFF. As DNA, the CDR3 is TGTGCCAGCAGCCAAGATTGGGGACTAGCGCAGTTCTTC.

This clonotype was counted many times. The chain links TRBV10-3 to TRBJ1-2, with D tentatively TRBD1 (5 bases). The CDR3 spans 14 residues. The V and J ends lost 11 bases and 6 bases respectively, with 22 bases between them. The germline V gene encodes CDR1 ENHRY and CDR2 SYGVKD. The CDR3 bases are TGTGCCCACGCCCGGAGGGACGGTATTGATGGCTACACCTTC. This gives the protein CAHARRDGIDGYTF.

This clonotype was detected only once. The rearrangement links TRBV28 to TRBJ2-1; D might be TRBD2 (7 bases). V lost 7 bases, J lost 8 bases, and 18 bases lay in between. Per germline, CDR1 MDHEN and CDR2 SYDVKM. The length of the CDR3 is 14 residues. CDR3 coding DNA: TGTGCCAGCAAGGATCTGGGGGGGCGGTATGAGCAGTTCTTC. Translating gives CASKDLGGRYEQFF.

The chain links TRBV6-6 to TRBJ1-5, with D uncertain. The J call is doubtful: the DNA matches TRBJ2-3 better. CDR1 MNHNY and CDR2 SVGAGI come from the germline V gene (reference sequence). The CDR3 covers 12 residues. DNA for the CDR3: TGTGCCATCACTACGGTCAATCAGCCCCAGTATTTT. Protein sequence: CAITTVNQPQYF.

In this sample, this clonotype turned up many times. The chain has TRBV4-2 and TRBJ2-5, with 11 bases matching TRBD2. Germline V lookup: CDR1 LGHNA, CDR2 YNFKEQ. V shed 0 bases, J shed 5 bases, and the junction held 2 bases outside the gene matches. The CDR3 sequence is 15 residues long. DNA of the CDR3: TGTGCCAGCAGCCAAGACTTAGCGGGGGGGGAGACCCAGTACTTC. Protein sequence: CASSQDLAGGETQYF.

This clonotype was counted between two and nine times. This chain links TRBV28 with TRBJ1-5; 7 bases line up with TRBD1. This CDR3 comprises 20 residues. The V segment lost 5 bases and the J segment 0 bases; nucleotides outside the gene matches: 19. Germline lookup yields CDR1 MDHEN and CDR2 SYDVKM. The DNA for the CDR3 is TGTGCCAGCAGTGACATGACAGGGAGGCTTATTTTCCTTAGCAATCAGCCCCAGCATTTT. As protein: CASSDMTGRLIFLSNQPQHF.

This sequence joins TRBV21-1 and TRBJ2-1; TRBD1, the table's D call, lacks a check against the DNA. TRBV21-1 is a pseudogene. The CDR3 is 13 residues long. Here the CDR3 DNA reads TGTGCCAGCAACCCCAGGGTGCACCATGAGCAGTTCTTC. Translated, it gives CASNPRVHHEQFF.

Many counts were recorded for this clonotype. The chain has TRBV5-1 and TRBJ2-2; D gene uncertain. Trimming stripped 0 bases from V and 4 bases from J, with 10 bases between. Germline CDR1 is SGHRS and CDR2 is YFSETQ. The CDR3 consists of 15 residues. Here the CDR3 DNA reads TGCGCCAGCAGCTTGGCGGGTTACTCCACCGGGGAGCTGTTTTTT. This sequence encodes CASSLAGYSTGELFF. The full variable domain, rest sourced from reference TRBV5-1 and TRBJ2-2, is KAGVTQTPRYLIKTRGQQVTLSCSPISGHRSVSWYQQTPGQGLQFLFEYFSETQRNKGNFPGRFSGRQFSNSRSEMNVSTLELGDSALYLCASSLAGYSTGELFFGEGSRLTVL.

The chain employs TRBV2 and TRBJ2-7; 13 nucleotides align to TRBD2. Germline lookup yields CDR1 SNHLY and CDR2 FYNNEI. The J segment lost 7 bases and the V segment lost 5 bases, leaving 11 bases of the junction unmatched. The CDR3 runs 16 residues. The chain's CDR3 is CASSRTSGRGGNEQYF. For the CDR3, the DNA is TGTGCCAGCAGTCGGACTAGCGGGAGAGGGGGCAATGAGCAGTACTTC.

The V gene is TRBV4-2, the J gene TRBJ1-2; 10 bases map to TRBD1. V lost 1 base and J lost 5; bases outside the gene matches: 7. CDR3 size: 16 residues. Germline CDR1 is LGHNA and CDR2 is YNFKEQ. CDR3 sequence reads: CASSQGTGTGDYGYTF. CDR3 in DNA: TGTGCCAGCAGCCAAGGAACCGGGACAGGGGATTATGGCTACACCTTC.

The genes are TRBV9 and TRBJ1-4, with D possibly matching TRBD1 (6 bases). V lost 2 bases, J lost 8 bases, and 16 bases lay in between. The CDR3 runs 15 residues. Germline V CDR1 and CDR2: SGDLS, YYNGEE. The DNA of the CDR3 is TGTGCCAGCAGCGTCCGTGAAGGGGGAGGGGAAAAACTGTTTTTT. This encodes CASSVREGGGEKLFF.

Comments on this clonotype: A clone one base away is much larger, so this may be a read error. The V and J genes are TRBV29-1 and TRBJ2-4; D might be TRBD2 (5 bases). The CDR3 sequence is 13 residues long. From germline, CDR1 is SQVTM and CDR2 ANQGSEA. DNA of the CDR3: TGCAGCGTCGGACTGCTAGCCAAAAGCATTCAGTACTTC. Encoded protein: CSVGLLAKSIQYF.

With regard to this clonotype: Possible read error: a much larger clone is one base away. The rearrangement joins TRBV28 to TRBJ2-1; D perhaps matches TRBD1 (6 bases). The germline CDR1 and CDR2 sequences are MDHEN and SYDVKM. The CDR3 runs 12 residues. The DNA for the CDR3 is TGTGCCGGCAGTTCAAACGGACAGGAGCAGTTCTTC. The encoded protein is CAGSSNGQEQFF.

The rearrangement joins TRBV6-5 to TRBJ2-3; D remains unclear. This CDR3 comprises 14 residues. Germline CDR1 MNHEY, CDR2 SVGAGI. Deletions cut 6 bases from V and 2 bases from J, with 12 bases between. CDR3 nucleotides: TGTGCCAGCAGCTACACGACCTACACAGATACGCAGTATTTT. It translates to CASSYTTYTDTQYF.

CDR3 in DNA: TGTGCCAGCAGTTTATCCGGGACGGGAAGCTCCTACGAGCAGTACTTC. Its translation is CASSLSGTGSSYEQYF. The V and J genes are TRBV28 and TRBJ2-7, with D perhaps being TRBD1 or TRBD2 (5 bases each). The CDR3 consists of 16 residues. V lost 1 base and J lost 0, with 13 bases in between. The germline CDR1 and CDR2 sequences are MDHEN and SYDVKM.